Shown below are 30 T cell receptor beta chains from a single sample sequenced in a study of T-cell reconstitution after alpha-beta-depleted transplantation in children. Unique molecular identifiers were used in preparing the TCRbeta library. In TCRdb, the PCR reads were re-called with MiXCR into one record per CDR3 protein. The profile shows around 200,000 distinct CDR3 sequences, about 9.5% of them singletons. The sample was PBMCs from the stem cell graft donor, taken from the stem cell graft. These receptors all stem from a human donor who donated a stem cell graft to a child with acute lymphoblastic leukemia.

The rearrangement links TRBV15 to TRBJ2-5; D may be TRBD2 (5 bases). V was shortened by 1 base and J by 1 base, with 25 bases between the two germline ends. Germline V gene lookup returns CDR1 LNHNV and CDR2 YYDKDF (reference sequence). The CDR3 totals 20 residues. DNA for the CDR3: TGTGCCACCAGCAGAGGAGGAGCCCCGACCTCCCGGGGAATCCAAGAGACCCAGTACTTC. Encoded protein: CATSRGGAPTSRGIQETQYF.

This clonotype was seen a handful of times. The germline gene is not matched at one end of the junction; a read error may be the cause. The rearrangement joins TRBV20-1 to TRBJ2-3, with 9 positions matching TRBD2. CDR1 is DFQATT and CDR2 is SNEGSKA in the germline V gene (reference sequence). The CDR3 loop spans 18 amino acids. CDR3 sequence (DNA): TGCAGTTCTAGGGGGGCTAGCGGGAACATCCGATCCACAGATACGCAGTATTTT. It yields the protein CSSRGASGNIRSTDTQYF.

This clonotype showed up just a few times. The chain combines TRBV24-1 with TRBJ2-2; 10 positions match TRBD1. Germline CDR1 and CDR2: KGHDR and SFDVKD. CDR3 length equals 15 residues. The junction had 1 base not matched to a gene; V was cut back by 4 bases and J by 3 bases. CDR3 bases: TGTGCCACCAGTGAAGGGACAGGGGACACCGGGGAGCTGTTTTTT. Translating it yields CATSEGTGDTGELFF.

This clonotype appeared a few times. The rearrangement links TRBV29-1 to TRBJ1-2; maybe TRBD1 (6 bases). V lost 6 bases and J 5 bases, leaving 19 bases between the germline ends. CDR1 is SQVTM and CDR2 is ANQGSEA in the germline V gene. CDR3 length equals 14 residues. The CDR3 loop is CSVNRDIGAYGYTF. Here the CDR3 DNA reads TGCAGCGTAAACCGGGACATAGGGGCTTATGGCTACACCTTC.

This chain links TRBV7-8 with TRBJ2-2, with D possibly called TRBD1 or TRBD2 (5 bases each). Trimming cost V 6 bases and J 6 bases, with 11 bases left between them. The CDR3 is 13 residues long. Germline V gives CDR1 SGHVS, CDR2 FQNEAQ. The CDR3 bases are TGTGCCAGCAGTTCAGAGGGGTCCGGGGAGCTGTTTTTT. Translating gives CASSSEGSGELFF.

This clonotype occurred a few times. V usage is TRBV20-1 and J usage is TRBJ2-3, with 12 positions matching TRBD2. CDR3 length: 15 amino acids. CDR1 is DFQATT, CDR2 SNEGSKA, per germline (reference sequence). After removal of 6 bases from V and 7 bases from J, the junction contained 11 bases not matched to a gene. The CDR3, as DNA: TGCAGTGCGGTAGGGCTAGCGGGGGGGCCGAATACGCAGTATTTT. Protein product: CSAVGLAGGPNTQYF.

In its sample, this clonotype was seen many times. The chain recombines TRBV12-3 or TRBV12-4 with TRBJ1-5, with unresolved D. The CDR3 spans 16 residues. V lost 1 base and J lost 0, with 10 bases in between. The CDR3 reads CASSLGPRYSNQPQHF. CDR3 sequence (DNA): TGTGCCAGCAGTTTAGGGCCCCGGTATAGCAATCAGCCCCAGCATTTT.

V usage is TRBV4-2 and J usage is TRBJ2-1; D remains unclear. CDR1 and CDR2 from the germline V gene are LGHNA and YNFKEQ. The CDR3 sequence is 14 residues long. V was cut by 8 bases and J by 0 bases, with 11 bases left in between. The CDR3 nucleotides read TGTGCCAGCGGCCCTCGGAGCTCCTACAATGAGCAGTTCTTC. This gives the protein CASGPRSSYNEQFF.

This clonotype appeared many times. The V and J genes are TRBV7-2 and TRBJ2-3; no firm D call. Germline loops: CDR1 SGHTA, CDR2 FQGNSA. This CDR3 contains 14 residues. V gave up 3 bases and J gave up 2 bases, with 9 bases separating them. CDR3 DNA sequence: TGTGCCAGCAGCTTGAAACAGATCACAGATACGCAGTATTTT. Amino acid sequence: CASSLKQITDTQYF.

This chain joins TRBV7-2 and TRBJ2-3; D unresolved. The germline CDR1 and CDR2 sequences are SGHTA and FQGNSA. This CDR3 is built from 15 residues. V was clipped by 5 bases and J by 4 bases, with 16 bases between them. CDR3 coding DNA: TGTGCCAGCAGCACGGCTGGGATAGCACCAGATACGCAGTATTTT. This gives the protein CASSTAGIAPDTQYF.

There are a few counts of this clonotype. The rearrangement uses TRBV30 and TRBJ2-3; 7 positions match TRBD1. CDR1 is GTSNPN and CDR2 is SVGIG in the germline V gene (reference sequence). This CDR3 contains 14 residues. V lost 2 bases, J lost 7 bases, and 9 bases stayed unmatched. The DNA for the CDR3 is TGTGCCTGGAGTATTACGACAGGGATTTATACGCAGTATTTT. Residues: CAWSITTGIYTQYF.

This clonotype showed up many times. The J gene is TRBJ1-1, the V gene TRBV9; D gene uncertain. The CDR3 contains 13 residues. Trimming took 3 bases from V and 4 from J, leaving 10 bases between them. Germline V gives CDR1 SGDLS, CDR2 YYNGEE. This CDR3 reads CASSALQATEAFF. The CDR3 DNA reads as TGTGCCAGCAGCGCCCTTCAAGCCACTGAAGCTTTCTTT.

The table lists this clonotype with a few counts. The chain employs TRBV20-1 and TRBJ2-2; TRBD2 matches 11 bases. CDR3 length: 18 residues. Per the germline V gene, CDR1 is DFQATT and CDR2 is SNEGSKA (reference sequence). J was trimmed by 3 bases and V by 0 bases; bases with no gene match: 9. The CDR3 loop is CSARDRPLAGGHTGELFF. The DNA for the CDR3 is TGCAGTGCTAGAGATAGGCCCCTAGCGGGGGGCCACACCGGGGAGCTGTTTTTT.

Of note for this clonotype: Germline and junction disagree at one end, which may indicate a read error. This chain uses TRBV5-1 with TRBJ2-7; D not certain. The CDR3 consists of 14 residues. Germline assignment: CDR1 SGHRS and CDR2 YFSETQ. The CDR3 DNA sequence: TGCGCCAGCATCTTGCTGTCACAGAGCTACGAGCAGTACTTC. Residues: CASILLSQSYEQYF.

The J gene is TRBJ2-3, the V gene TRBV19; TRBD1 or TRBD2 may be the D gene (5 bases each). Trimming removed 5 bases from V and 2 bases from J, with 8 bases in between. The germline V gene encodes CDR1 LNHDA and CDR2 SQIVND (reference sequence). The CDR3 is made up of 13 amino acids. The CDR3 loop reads CASSRGPTDTQYF. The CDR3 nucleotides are TGTGCCAGTAGTCGGGGCCCCACAGATACGCAGTATTTT.

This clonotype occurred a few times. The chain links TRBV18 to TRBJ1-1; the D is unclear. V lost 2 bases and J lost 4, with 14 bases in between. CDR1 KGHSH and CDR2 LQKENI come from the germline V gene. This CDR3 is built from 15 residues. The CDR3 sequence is CASSPDEGFGTEAFF. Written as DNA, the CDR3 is TGTGCCAGCTCACCAGACGAAGGGTTTGGCACTGAAGCTTTCTTT.

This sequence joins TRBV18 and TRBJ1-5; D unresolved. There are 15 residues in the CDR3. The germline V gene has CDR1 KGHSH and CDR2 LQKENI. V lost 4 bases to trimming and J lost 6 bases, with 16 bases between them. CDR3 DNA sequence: TGTGCCAGCTCACAAAACGCAAAGGGTTTTCAGCCCCAGCATTTT. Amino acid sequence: CASSQNAKGFQPQHF.

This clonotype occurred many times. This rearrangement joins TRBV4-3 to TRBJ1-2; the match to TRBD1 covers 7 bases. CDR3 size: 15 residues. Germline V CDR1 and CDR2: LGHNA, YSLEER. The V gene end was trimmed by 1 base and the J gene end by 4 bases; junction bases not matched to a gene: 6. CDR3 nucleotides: TGCGCCAGCAGCCAAGGCAGGGGGTGGAGCTATGGCTACACCTTC. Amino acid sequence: CASSQGRGWSYGYTF.

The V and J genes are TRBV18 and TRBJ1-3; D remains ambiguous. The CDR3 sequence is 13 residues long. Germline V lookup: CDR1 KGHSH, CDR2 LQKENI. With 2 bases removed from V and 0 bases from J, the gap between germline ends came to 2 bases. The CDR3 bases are TGTGCCAGCTCACCAGACTCTGGAAACACCATATATTTT. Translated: CASSPDSGNTIYF.

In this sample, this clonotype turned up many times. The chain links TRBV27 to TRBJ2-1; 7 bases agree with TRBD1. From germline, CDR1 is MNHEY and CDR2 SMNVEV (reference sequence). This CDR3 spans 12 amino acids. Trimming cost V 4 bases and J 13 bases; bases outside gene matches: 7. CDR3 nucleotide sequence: TGTGCCAGCAGTTCGACAGGGATCCTTCAGTTCTTC. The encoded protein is CASSSTGILQFF.

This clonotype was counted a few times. CDR3 amino acids: CASSQDPLGTNPPDTQYF. The CDR3 DNA sequence: TGCGCCAGCAGCCAAGATCCCCTCGGGACTAACCCTCCCGATACGCAGTATTTT. V and J are TRBV4-1 and TRBJ2-3, with 7 bases that match TRBD2. The CDR3 has 18 amino acids. Trimming removed 0 bases from V and 6 bases from J; junction bases left unmatched: 15. Germline V gene data show CDR1 as MGHRA and CDR2 as YSYEKL.

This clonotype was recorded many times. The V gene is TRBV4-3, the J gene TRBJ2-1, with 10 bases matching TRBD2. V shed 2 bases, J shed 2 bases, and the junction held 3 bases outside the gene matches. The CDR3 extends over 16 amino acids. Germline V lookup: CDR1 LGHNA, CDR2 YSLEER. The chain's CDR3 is CASSQKRGGTYNEQFF. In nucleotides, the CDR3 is TGCGCCAGCAGCCAAAAGCGGGGGGGAACCTACAATGAGCAGTTCTTC.

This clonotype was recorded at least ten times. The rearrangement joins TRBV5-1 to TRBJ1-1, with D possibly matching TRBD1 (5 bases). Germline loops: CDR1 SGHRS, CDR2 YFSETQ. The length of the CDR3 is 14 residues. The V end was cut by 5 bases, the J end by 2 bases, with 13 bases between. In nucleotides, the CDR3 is TGCGCCAGCAGGCCAGGGACTTCCAACACTGAAGCTTTCTTT. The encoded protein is CASRPGTSNTEAFF.

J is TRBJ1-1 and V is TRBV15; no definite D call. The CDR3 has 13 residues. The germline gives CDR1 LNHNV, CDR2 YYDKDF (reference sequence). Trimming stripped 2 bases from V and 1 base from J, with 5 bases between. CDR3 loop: CATSRIGNTEAFF. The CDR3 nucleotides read TGTGCCACCAGCAGAATCGGGAACACTGAAGCTTTCTTT.

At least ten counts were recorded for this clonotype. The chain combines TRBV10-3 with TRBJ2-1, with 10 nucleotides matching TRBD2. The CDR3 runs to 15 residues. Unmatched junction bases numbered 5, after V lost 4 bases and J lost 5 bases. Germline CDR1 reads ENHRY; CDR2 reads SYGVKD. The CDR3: CAISAVSGGDNEQFF. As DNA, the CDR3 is TGTGCCATCAGTGCTGTAAGCGGGGGGGACAATGAGCAGTTCTTC.

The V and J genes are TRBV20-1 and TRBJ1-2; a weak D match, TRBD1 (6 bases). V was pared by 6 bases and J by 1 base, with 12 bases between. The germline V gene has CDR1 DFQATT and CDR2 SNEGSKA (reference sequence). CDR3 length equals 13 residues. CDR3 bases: TGCAGTGCCACCACAGGGCTTAACTATGGCTACACCTTC. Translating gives CSATTGLNYGYTF.

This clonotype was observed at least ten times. The CDR3 coding sequence is TGTGCCAGCAGCTCGGGACAGGGGGCGTCAACTGAAGCTTTCTTT. Amino acids: CASSSGQGASTEAFF. The gene calls are TRBV7-9 and TRBJ1-1; 12 positions agree with TRBD1. Unmatched junction bases numbered 5, after V lost 4 bases and J lost 5 bases. Germline V gene data show CDR1 as SEHNR and CDR2 as FQNEAQ (reference sequence). The CDR3 is made up of 15 amino acids.

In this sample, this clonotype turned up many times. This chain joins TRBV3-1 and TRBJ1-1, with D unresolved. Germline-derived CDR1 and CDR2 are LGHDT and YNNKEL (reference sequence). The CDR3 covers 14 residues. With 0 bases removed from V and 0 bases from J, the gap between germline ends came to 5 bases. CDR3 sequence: CASSQERLNTEAFF. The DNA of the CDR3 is TGTGCCAGCAGCCAAGAGAGGCTGAACACTGAAGCTTTCTTT.

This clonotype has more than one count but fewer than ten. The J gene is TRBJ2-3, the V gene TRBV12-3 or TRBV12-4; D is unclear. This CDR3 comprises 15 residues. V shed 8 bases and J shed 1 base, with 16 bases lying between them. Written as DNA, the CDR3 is TGTGCCAGCGCCAGGATGTGGGATCGCACAGATACGCAGTATTTT. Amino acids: CASARMWDRTDTQYF.

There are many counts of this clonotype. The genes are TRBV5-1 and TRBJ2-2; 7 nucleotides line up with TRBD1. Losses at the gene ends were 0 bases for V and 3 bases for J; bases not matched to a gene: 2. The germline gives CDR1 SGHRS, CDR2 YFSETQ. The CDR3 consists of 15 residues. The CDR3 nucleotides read TGCGCCAGCAGCTTGGACAGGGGAGACACCGGGGAGCTGTTTTTT. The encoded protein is CASSLDRGDTGELFF.